This TCR beta chain derives from a study of T cells in Graves' hyperthyroidism and ophthalmopathy. CDR1 and CDR2 from the germline V gene are SEHNR and FQNEAQ (reference sequence). The V end was cut by 5 bases, the J end by 5 bases, with 12 bases between. The CDR3 extends over 13 amino acids. This clonotype has a count of ten or more. The investigators amplified TCR beta CDR3 regions from RNA transcripts. The TCR CDR3 first-round RT-PCR relied on the HTBI primer set. TCRdb re-analysed the multiplex PCR reads in MiXCR, keeping a single row per CDR3 protein. The table lists 200,000 or so distinct CDR3 sequences, about a sixth of them singletons. Those with hyperthyroidism were 18 to 65 years old, newly diagnosed, and ill for under 2 months. Patients were excluded because of uncontrolled infection, other autoimmune disease, pregnancy or lactation. It was around 11 ml of fresh peripheral blood that supplied the PBMCs.

The source of this sequence is a woman in her forties or fifties with Graves' hyperthyroidism. The V gene is TRBV7-9, the J gene TRBJ2-5; D gene unclear. Sequenced input: blood. The CDR3 coding sequence is TGTGCCAGCAGCGTCAACCTTGGGGAGACCCAGTACTTC. Protein: CASSVNLGETQYF.